This TCR beta chain was captured in a study of shared T cell receptors in the human thymus. This CDR3 region has 24 residues. Germline V gives CDR1 KGHSH, CDR2 LQKENI. The junction had 23 bases not matched to a gene; V was cut back by 3 bases and J by 1 base. Generated by immunoSEQ multiplex PCR, the TCRdb table keeps only in-frame clones and is missing some. The table records about 730,000 clones, 80% to 90% of them present only once. The same data also went into a second study, on human thymus T cells. This second report adds: It looked as if thymic and blood repertoires used V and J genes in a biased way.

V is TRBV18 and J is TRBJ1-6, with 11 positions matching TRBD1. Input material: thymocytes. The clonotype comes from a girl less than two years old with a congenital heart defect. DNA for the CDR3: TGTGCCAGCTCACCTGGCGGGCAAGGACAGGGGGCGAGTAAGGAGGTTTCCTATAATTCACCCCTCCACTTT. Amino acid sequence: CASSPGGQGQGASKEVSYNSPLHF.